This T cell receptor (beta chain) was retrieved from a study of identical twins. Study outcomes and limitations: Fewer insertions characterized abundant cord blood beta clonotypes, whereas memory repertoires showed none. Compared with models, monozygotic twins showed more out-of-frame TCR alpha sharing.

In every case, the donor was a healthy Caucasian. CDR1 and CDR2 (germline): SNHLY, FYNNEI. The V and J ends lost 3 bases and 2 bases, in that order; junction bases with no gene match: 11. The CDR3 extends over 18 amino acids. On this clonotype: Its antigen remains unknown.

A universal primer binding site was introduced by template switching. The final cDNA contained unique molecular identifiers. TCRdb processed the 5' RACE reads anew with MiXCR; each CDR3 protein has one entry. Among around 290,000 distinct CDR3 sequences listed, roughly 8.6% were seen once. The data were also submitted as part of a second study, on yellow fever vaccine responses in identical twins.

The chain uses TRBV2 and TRBJ2-3, with 10 bases aligning to TRBD2. This receptor was identified in a woman under 30 in good health. The sequenced sample was CD8+ T cells sorted from blood. The CDR3 spells CASSDQGASGGVTDTQYF. As DNA, the CDR3 is TGTGCCAGCAGTGATCAGGGGGCTAGCGGGGGCGTCACAGATACGCAGTATTTT.